One and the same sample provided the 29 T cell receptor beta chains below, sequenced in a study of T cells in Graves' hyperthyroidism and ophthalmopathy. What was amplified from RNA transcripts were TCR beta CDR3 regions. An initial round of RT-PCR targeting the TCR CDR3 relied on the HTBI primer set. Each CDR3 protein gets one entry after TCRdb re-called the multiplex PCR reads with MiXCR. Here the sample spans roughly 500,000 distinct CDR3 sequences, less than 25% being singletons. Sample: blood. These receptor sequences come from a woman in her 70s with Graves' ophthalmopathy.

This clonotype has only a few counts. The V gene is TRBV5-1, the J gene TRBJ2-3; D is ambiguous. CDR3 length: 15 residues. With 1 base removed from V and 2 bases from J, the gap between germline ends came to 11 bases. Germline V lookup: CDR1 SGHRS, CDR2 YFSETQ. CDR3 protein: CASSLLSAATDTQYF. The CDR3 coding sequence is TGCGCCAGCAGCTTGTTATCGGCGGCCACAGATACGCAGTATTTT.

J is TRBJ2-3 and V is TRBV27; a possible D gene is TRBD2 (7 bases). V was pared by 6 bases and J by 5 bases, with 18 bases between. From germline, CDR1 is MNHEY and CDR2 SMNVEV (reference sequence). CDR3 length: 15 residues. CDR3 sequence (DNA): TGTGCCAGCAGGGCCTACCTAGGGGGGGGAGATACGCAGTATTTT. Its translation: CASRAYLGGGDTQYF.

The chain combines TRBV5-1 with TRBJ2-7; 7 bases are a match to TRBD1. After removal of 4 bases from V and 4 bases from J, the junction contained 11 bases not matched to a gene. The CDR3 sequence is 15 residues long. Germline assignment: CDR1 SGHRS and CDR2 YFSETQ. In DNA form, the CDR3 reads TGCGCCAGCAGCAGAAATACAGGGGCGATTTACGAGCAGTACTTC. Translating it yields CASSRNTGAIYEQYF.

CDR3 sequence reads: CASSSDGRYEQYF. CDR3 nucleotides: TGTGCCAGCAGCTCGGACGGCCGTTACGAGCAGTACTTC. The J gene is TRBJ2-7, the V gene TRBV5-4; D remains ambiguous. The CDR3 spans 13 residues. V was cut by 3 bases and J by 4 bases, with 11 bases left in between. Germline CDR1 is SGHNT and CDR2 is YYREEE (reference sequence).

This clonotype was seen more than once but under ten times. This chain connects TRBV7-9 to TRBJ2-3; D remains ambiguous. The CDR3 length is 12 residues. The V gene's germline CDR1 is SEHNR and CDR2 FQNEAQ (reference sequence). Trimming stripped 9 bases from V and 1 base from J, with 8 bases between. The CDR3 here is CARDGGTDTQYF. The CDR3 DNA sequence: TGTGCCAGGGACGGAGGCACAGATACGCAGTATTTT.

The rearrangement joins TRBV5-1 to TRBJ2-7, with D possibly being TRBD2 (6 bases). V gave up 5 bases and J gave up 6 bases, with 21 bases separating them. Germline loops: CDR1 SGHRS, CDR2 YFSETQ. This CDR3 spans 15 amino acids. CDR3 region: CASSLNSGALREQYF. CDR3 sequence (DNA): TGCGCCAGCAGTTTGAATAGCGGAGCCCTCCGCGAGCAGTACTTC.

Many counts were recorded for this clonotype. The chain links TRBV30 to TRBJ1-2; the D gene is possibly TRBD1 (5 bases). Germline lookup yields CDR1 GTSNPN and CDR2 SVGIG (reference sequence). The germline V and J ends were trimmed by 2 bases and 3 bases, with 10 bases remaining between them. The CDR3 is 13 residues long. The CDR3 coding sequence is TGTGCCTGGAGTCCTACAGGCCACTATGGCTACACCTTC. Encoded protein: CAWSPTGHYGYTF.

This clonotype showed up just a few times. This CDR3 reads CSASDGGQSTDTQYF. CDR3 bases: TGCAGTGCTAGCGATGGCGGACAGAGCACAGATACGCAGTATTTT. This chain uses TRBV20-1 with TRBJ2-3, with D possibly being TRBD1 (6 bases). V was clipped by 3 bases and J by 0 bases, with 13 bases between them. This CDR3 comprises 15 residues. Germline loops: CDR1 DFQATT, CDR2 SNEGSKA (reference sequence).

This clonotype was seen more than once but under ten times. This chain uses TRBV7-9 with TRBJ1-4; D call uncertain. Germline CDR1 is SEHNR and CDR2 is FQNEAQ (reference sequence). The V and J ends lost 1 base and 0 bases respectively, with 9 bases between them. The CDR3 runs to 16 residues. The CDR3 DNA sequence: TGTGCCAGCAGCTTAGGAAGGTCAGCAACTAATGAAAAACTGTTTTTT. It is translated as CASSLGRSATNEKLFF.

This clonotype appeared many times. This rearrangement joins TRBV9 to TRBJ1-4; D possibly corresponds to TRBD1 (5 bases). Germline V gene data show CDR1 as SGDLS and CDR2 as YYNGEE. There are 15 residues in the CDR3. Trimming stripped 1 base from V and 7 bases from J, with 14 bases between. The CDR3 reads CASSVRGASGEKLFF. In DNA, the CDR3 is TGTGCCAGCAGCGTACGGGGCGCCTCGGGTGAAAAACTGTTTTTT.

About this clonotype itself: A much larger clone differs from this one at a single base, so this may be a read error. The chain carries TRBV19 and TRBJ1-1, with D perhaps TRBD1 (5 bases). Germline lookup yields CDR1 LNHDA and CDR2 SQIVND (reference sequence). The CDR3 runs to 15 residues. The CDR3 DNA follows: TGTGCCAGTATCTCGCCCGGGACGTTGAACACTGGAGCTTTCTTT. It translates to CASISPGTLNTGAFF.

This clonotype showed up many times. V usage is TRBV7-2 and J usage is TRBJ2-7, with 9 positions matching TRBD2. Per germline, CDR1 SGHTA and CDR2 FQGNSA. Trimming removed 5 bases from V and 3 bases from J; junction bases left unmatched: 5. The CDR3 contains 14 residues. CDR3 sequence (DNA): TGTGCCAGCAGCACAGGACTAGCGATCTACGAGCAGTACTTC. It is translated as CASSTGLAIYEQYF.

The V call is TRBV6-1, the J call TRBJ1-3; 9 positions agree with TRBD1. Germline trimming cut 5 bases from V and 3 bases from J; bases unmatched to any gene: 5. The germline gives CDR1 MNHNS, CDR2 SASEGT. The CDR3 has 15 residues. The CDR3 DNA reads as TGTGCCAGCAGTAGGGACAGGGCCGATGGAAACACCATATATTTT. Residues: CASSRDRADGNTIYF.

This chain links TRBV7-2 with TRBJ1-2; TRBD1 matches at 10 bases. J gave up 12 bases and V 5 bases, and 9 bases lay outside the gene matches. CDR1 is SGHTA, CDR2 FQGNSA, per germline. The CDR3 consists of 13 residues. Here the CDR3 reads CASSQGTGVGDTF. DNA of the CDR3: TGTGCCAGCAGCCAAGGGACAGGGGTTGGGGACACCTTC.

On this clonotype: This may be a read error: a much more frequent sequence differs by one nucleotide. The rearrangement links TRBV28 to TRBJ2-3; possibly TRBD1 for D (5 bases). V was cut by 8 bases and J by 2 bases, with 8 bases left in between. This CDR3 comprises 12 residues. The V gene's germline CDR1 is MDHEN and CDR2 SYDVKM. The DNA of the CDR3 is TGTGCCAGCGGGGCGAACACAGATACGCAGTATTTT. This encodes CASGANTDTQYF.

The chain employs TRBV27 and TRBJ2-7, with D maybe TRBD1 (6 bases). Trimming pared 2 bases from V and 3 bases from J, leaving 14 bases between. This CDR3 spans 15 amino acids. Germline CDR1 MNHEY, CDR2 SMNVEV (reference sequence). CDR3 in amino acids: CASSLGSGVFYEQYF. The DNA of the CDR3 is TGTGCCAGCAGTTTAGGGTCAGGGGTTTTCTACGAGCAGTACTTC.

The rearrangement links TRBV20-1 to TRBJ2-2; D not certain. The germline gives CDR1 DFQATT, CDR2 SNEGSKA (reference sequence). V gave up 6 bases and J gave up 1 base, with 12 bases separating them. This CDR3 is 14 amino acids long. The CDR3 region has the DNA TGCAGTGCCCCTCCCGGGCGGAACACCGGGGAGCTGTTTTTT. Amino acid sequence: CSAPPGRNTGELFF.

Only a few counts were recorded for this clonotype. The chain uses TRBV12-3 or TRBV12-4 and TRBJ2-1; maybe TRBD2 (6 bases). V was trimmed by 4 bases and J by 9 bases, leaving 13 bases between them. The CDR3 length is 13 residues. This CDR3 reads CASSWRDGTEQFF. In DNA, the CDR3 is TGTGCCAGCAGTTGGCGGGACGGGACTGAGCAGTTCTTC.

The chain has TRBV2 and TRBJ1-3; TRBD1 matches 9 bases. Germline V gene lookup returns CDR1 SNHLY and CDR2 FYNNEI. Trimming at V came to 7 bases and at J to 0 bases, leaving 1 base not matched to a gene. The length of the CDR3 is 14 residues. CDR3 region: CASKTGGSGNTIYF. The DNA of the CDR3 is TGTGCCAGCAAGACAGGGGGCTCTGGAAACACCATATATTTT.

The gene calls are TRBV5-5 and TRBJ2-7; D not resolved. The CDR3 spans 14 residues. Germline loops: CDR1 SGHKS, CDR2 YYEKEE (reference sequence). V was clipped by 4 bases and J by 1 base, with 12 bases between them. CDR3 coding DNA: TGTGCCAGCAGCCCCCGACCGGCGTCCTACGAGCAGTACTTC. It translates to CASSPRPASYEQYF. Drawing the rest from reference TRBV5-5 and TRBJ2-7, the complete variable domain is DAGVTQSPTHLIKTRGQQVTLRCSPISGHKSVSWYQQVLGQGPQFIFQYYEKEERGRGNFPDRFSARQFPNYSSELNVNALLLGDSALYLCASSPRPASYEQYFGPGTRLTVT.

V is TRBV5-6 and J is TRBJ1-1, with TRBD1 matching over 7 bases. This CDR3 contains 15 residues. The germline gives CDR1 SGHDT, CDR2 YYEEEE. Germline trimming cut 4 bases from V and 4 bases from J; bases unmatched to any gene: 10. The CDR3 nucleotides are TGTGCCAGCAGCCTATTACAGGGGCGGGGCACTGAAGCTTTCTTT. It yields the protein CASSLLQGRGTEAFF.

Only a few counts were recorded for this clonotype. V is TRBV5-1 and J is TRBJ1-5, with 7 bases fitting TRBD1. Trimming cost V 4 bases and J 1 base; bases outside gene matches: 5. Germline V gene lookup returns CDR1 SGHRS and CDR2 YFSETQ. CDR3 length: 15 residues. The CDR3 region has the DNA TGCGCCAGCAGCCTTCAGGGGGGCAGCAATCAGCCCCAGCATTTT. Protein sequence: CASSLQGGSNQPQHF.

This clonotype turned up a few times. The V gene is TRBV20-1, the J gene TRBJ2-1; possible D gene TRBD2, 5 bases. CDR3 size: 15 residues. CDR1 and CDR2 from the germline V gene are DFQATT and SNEGSKA (reference sequence). V was trimmed by 6 bases and J by 2 bases, leaving 17 bases between them. The DNA for the CDR3 is TGCAGTGCAACCGGGGTCATCGGTGCCTACAATGAGCAGTTCTTC. Protein sequence: CSATGVIGAYNEQFF.

The chain joins TRBV12-3 or TRBV12-4 to TRBJ2-6; 12 nucleotides align to TRBD2. CDR3 length: 17 amino acids. Trimming cost V 6 bases and J 2 bases; bases outside gene matches: 5. The CDR3: CASSPTSGGTGANVLTF. The CDR3 coding sequence is TGTGCCAGCAGCCCTACTAGCGGGGGGACTGGGGCCAACGTCCTGACTTTC.

V gene TRBV10-2 combines with J gene TRBJ2-1; 8 nucleotides align to TRBD2. From germline, CDR1 is WSHSY and CDR2 SAAADI. The V segment lost 10 bases and the J segment 8 bases; nucleotides outside the gene matches: 16. This CDR3 spans 15 amino acids. CDR3 bases: TGCGCCACCAACCGACTTCACGGGAGGGGCCATGAGCAGTTCTTC. This translates into CATNRLHGRGHEQFF.

This chain joins TRBV5-1 and TRBJ2-3, with D perhaps matching TRBD1 or TRBD2 (6 bases each). V lost 0 bases, J lost 4 bases, and 15 bases lay in between. CDR1 is SGHRS, CDR2 YFSETQ, per germline. The CDR3 is made up of 16 amino acids. CDR3 residues: CASSLAGGGHSDTQYF. The CDR3 coding sequence is TGCGCCAGCAGCTTGGCCGGTGGGGGGCATTCAGATACGCAGTATTTT.

This clonotype was detected ten times or more. The chain employs TRBV11-2 and TRBJ2-2, with no clear D. The CDR3 has 12 amino acids. V lost 5 bases, J lost 10 bases, and 11 bases lay in between. CDR1 is SGHAT and CDR2 is FQNNGV in the germline V gene. CDR3 nucleotides: TGTGCCAGCAGCATCCTCCGTGCGGAGCTGTTTTTT. Protein: CASSILRAELFF.

This clonotype was picked up a small number of times. The chain has TRBV6-1 and TRBJ2-1, with TRBD2 matching 9 bases. J lost 11 bases, V lost 5 bases, and 7 bases had no gene match. Germline assignment: CDR1 MNHNS and CDR2 SASEGT. The CDR3 extends over 13 amino acids. Written as DNA, the CDR3 is TGTGCCAGCAGTTCGCCGCGGGGGGGGCAGCAGTTCTTC. Protein sequence: CASSSPRGGQQFF.

The rearrangement links TRBV28 to TRBJ1-2; the match to TRBD1 covers 8 bases. The CDR3 length is 15 residues. Unmatched junction bases numbered 9, after V lost 5 bases and J lost 4 bases. Germline V lookup: CDR1 MDHEN, CDR2 SYDVKM. The CDR3 loop reads CASSPFGQGLYGYTF. In nucleotides, the CDR3 is TGTGCCAGCAGTCCCTTCGGACAGGGACTCTATGGCTACACCTTC.